In its sample, the clone carrying this T cell receptor beta chain was seen many times. Its antigen is not known. It was with unique molecular identifiers that the TCRbeta library was prepared. TCRdb fed the PCR reads into MiXCR, producing one record per CDR3 protein. Seen here are some 300,000 distinct CDR3 sequences, 10% observed once, and the top ten hold roughly 7%. The data were taken from a study of T-cell reconstitution after alpha-beta-depleted transplantation in children. Whole-study findings and limits: Several hundred graft clones that had expanded were reportedly the source of alpha-beta T cells about two months after transplant. When one year had passed after transplant, most T-cell counts and diversity came from newly produced T cells.

Trimming took off 1 base at V and 0 bases at J, with 8 bases between the two ends. The CDR3 is 15 residues long. The germline V gene has CDR1 SGDLS and CDR2 YYNGEE. This rearrangement joins TRBV9 to TRBJ1-5; D might be TRBD1 (5 bases). The specimen was PBMCs, collected before TCRalphabeta/CD19-depleted stem cell transplant. This sequence was found in a boy under two years old with acute myeloid leukemia, due to receive a stem cell transplant. The CDR3 reads CASSVQGNSNQPQHF. CDR3 nucleotides: TGTGCCAGCAGCGTACAGGGAAATAGCAATCAGCCCCAGCATTTT.